These 28 T cell receptor beta chains share one sample of origin, sequenced in a study of T cells in Graves' hyperthyroidism and ophthalmopathy. Using RNA transcripts as the source, TCR beta CDR3 regions were amplified. HTBI primers drove first-round RT-PCR of the TCR CDR3. TCRdb reprocessed the multiplex PCR reads via MiXCR and lists one record per CDR3 protein. The sample shows hundreds of thousands of distinct CDR3 sequences, approximately 15% of them seen only once. Sequencing was carried out using blood. These receptors were obtained from a woman between 45 and 60 years old with Graves' ophthalmopathy.

V and J are TRBV29-1 and TRBJ2-1; possible D gene TRBD2, 6 bases. The V gene lost 3 bases and the J gene lost 7 bases, with 13 bases spanning the gap. Germline values: CDR1 SQVTM, CDR2 ANQGSEA. The CDR3 extends over 13 amino acids. CDR3 loop: CSVDQGGMNEQFF. The CDR3 DNA reads as TGCAGCGTTGACCAGGGAGGCATGAATGAGCAGTTCTTC.

This clonotype was seen ten or more times. The chain is built from TRBV12-3 or TRBV12-4 and TRBJ1-2; tentatively, D is TRBD1 (5 bases). This CDR3 is built from 13 residues. V gave up 0 bases and J gave up 4 bases, with 6 bases separating them. CDR3 sequence: CASSLAGAYGYTF. The CDR3, as DNA: TGTGCCAGCAGTTTAGCTGGGGCCTATGGCTACACCTTC.

This clonotype was recorded many times. The chain recombines TRBV6-2 or TRBV6-3 with TRBJ2-1; D gene uncertain. V shed 7 bases and J shed 12 bases, with 13 bases lying between them. Germline V gene data show CDR1 as MNHEY and CDR2 as SVGEGT. This CDR3 comprises 11 residues. As DNA, the CDR3 is TGTGCCAGCACCTTCGGTCGGTTGCAGTTCTTC. Its translation: CASTFGRLQFF.

In this sample, this clonotype turned up a few times. The chain is built from TRBV15 and TRBJ2-6, with TRBD1 matching 9 bases. V shed 3 bases, J shed 2 bases, and the junction held 2 bases outside the gene matches. In germline, CDR1 is LNHNV, CDR2 YYDKDF (reference sequence). CDR3 length equals 16 residues. The CDR3 bases are TGTGCCACCAGCAGGGACAGGGGAACTGGGGCCAACGTCCTGACTTTC. This translates into CATSRDRGTGANVLTF.

This clonotype has at least ten counts. This chain links TRBV18 with TRBJ2-3; unclear D gene. The germline V gene encodes CDR1 KGHSH and CDR2 LQKENI. This CDR3 contains 14 residues. V was shortened by 3 bases and J by 4 bases, with 11 bases between the two germline ends. The CDR3 spells CASSPRARPDTQYF. The DNA of the CDR3 is TGTGCCAGCTCACCTCGGGCTCGGCCAGATACGCAGTATTTT.

The sample holds a few counts of this clonotype. The rearrangement uses TRBV12-3 or TRBV12-4 and TRBJ1-2; unclear D gene. The V end lost 3 bases, the J end lost 4 bases, and 9 bases lay between the germline ends. The CDR3 sequence is 13 residues long. Written as DNA, the CDR3 is TGTGCCAGCAGTTTGACACGAATCTATGGCTACACCTTC. Protein sequence: CASSLTRIYGYTF.

This clonotype showed up many times. The J gene is TRBJ2-1, the V gene TRBV7-2; 11 bases are shared with TRBD2. The ends lost 3 bases at V and 0 bases at J; junction bases unmatched: 10. This CDR3 has 19 amino acids. Germline V gene data show CDR1 as SGHTA and CDR2 as FQGNSA. CDR3 nucleotides: TGTGCCAGCAGCTTTAGGCTGACTAGCGGGGTGAGCTCCTACAATGAGCAGTTCTTC. Translating it yields CASSFRLTSGVSSYNEQFF.

The chain is built from TRBV20-1 and TRBJ2-4, with D possibly matching TRBD1 (6 bases). Trimming cost V 3 bases and J 0 bases, with 15 bases left between them. Germline V gene sequence: CDR1 DFQATT, CDR2 SNEGSKA (reference sequence). This CDR3 has 16 residues. The CDR3 here is CSASWGHRLAKNIQYF. DNA of the CDR3: TGCAGTGCTAGTTGGGGACACAGACTAGCCAAAAACATTCAGTACTTC.

This clonotype was counted at least ten times. This chain links TRBV5-8 with TRBJ1-1; weak D call: TRBD1 (6 bases). Germline loops: CDR1 SGHTS, CDR2 YDEGEE. V lost 4 bases, J lost 2 bases, and 21 bases lay in between. The CDR3 runs to 17 residues. Written as DNA, the CDR3 is TGTGCCAGCAGCATTAAGGGGGGGGTAGGTTTCAACACTGAAGCTTTCTTT. Its translation is CASSIKGGVGFNTEAFF.

This clonotype was found a few times. This chain uses TRBV29-1 with TRBJ1-2, with 7 positions matching TRBD1. Losses at the gene ends were 4 bases for V and 4 bases for J; bases not matched to a gene: 15. Germline assignment: CDR1 SQVTM and CDR2 ANQGSEA. The CDR3 is made up of 16 amino acids. The CDR3 protein is CSVVRGGEAGGYGYTF. As DNA, the CDR3 is TGCAGCGTTGTCCGTGGGGGGGAAGCAGGGGGCTATGGCTACACCTTC.

This clonotype was detected a few times. V and J are TRBV4-3 and TRBJ2-2; TRBD1 agrees at 10 bases. V was pared by 4 bases and J by 5 bases, with 7 bases of the junction left unmatched. Per the germline V gene, CDR1 is LGHNA and CDR2 is YSLEER. This CDR3 has 16 amino acids. CDR3 residues: CASSRWTGGSTGELFF. Here the CDR3 DNA reads TGCGCCAGCAGCCGCTGGACAGGGGGGAGTACCGGGGAGCTGTTTTTT.

The table lists this clonotype with many counts. The rearrangement joins TRBV30 to TRBJ1-2; D is ambiguous. Germline V gene lookup returns CDR1 GTSNPN and CDR2 SVGIG (reference sequence). The CDR3 is 18 residues long. Trimming pared 0 bases from V and 3 bases from J, leaving 23 bases between. The CDR3 region has the DNA TGTGCCTGGAGTGTACGACTACACGCAGGATCCTCAGACTATGGCTACACCTTC. Its translation is CAWSVRLHAGSSDYGYTF.

The chain combines TRBV7-2 with TRBJ1-5; TRBD1 agrees at 7 bases. The V gene's germline CDR1 is SGHTA and CDR2 FQGNSA. The V gene end was trimmed by 5 bases and the J gene end by 3 bases; junction bases not matched to a gene: 7. The CDR3 runs to 15 residues. This chain's CDR3 is CASSRGQHINQPQHF. The CDR3 DNA follows: TGTGCCAGCAGCCGGGGACAGCATATCAATCAGCCCCAGCATTTT.

This clonotype was observed many times. The rearrangement links TRBV2 to TRBJ1-4; 7 bases align to TRBD1. Per the germline V gene, CDR1 is SNHLY and CDR2 is FYNNEI. The CDR3 totals 14 residues. Losses at the gene ends were 4 bases for V and 12 bases for J; bases not matched to a gene: 11. This CDR3 reads CASSAETGRVELFF. CDR3 in DNA: TGTGCCAGCAGTGCCGAGACAGGGCGGGTAGAACTGTTTTTT.

The sample holds many counts of this clonotype. The CDR3 is CSARLGAGRPSSTDTQYF. The CDR3 DNA is TGCAGTGCTAGATTGGGGGCTGGGCGCCCGTCTAGCACAGATACGCAGTATTTT. The chain links TRBV20-1 to TRBJ2-3; tentative D call: TRBD1 (6 bases). The CDR3 spans 18 residues. Germline assignment: CDR1 DFQATT and CDR2 SNEGSKA (reference sequence). V was cut by 2 bases and J by 0 bases, with 21 bases left in between.

With regard to this clonotype: A much larger clone sits a single nucleotide away, making a read error possible. The J gene is TRBJ2-3, the V gene TRBV10-3, with 8 positions matching TRBD2. Germline lookup yields CDR1 ENHRY and CDR2 SYGVKD. This CDR3 region has 13 residues. Trimming took 11 bases from V and 4 from J; bases not matched to a gene: 8. CDR3 DNA: TGTGCCTCCCAGCGGGGGCCATCAGATACGCAGTATTTT. This sequence encodes CASQRGPSDTQYF.

This clonotype has a count of ten or more. The chain carries TRBV4-3 and TRBJ2-1, with 12 bases fitting TRBD2. The germline CDR1 and CDR2 sequences are LGHNA and YSLEER. The trim removed 4 bases at V and 5 bases at J, leaving 6 bases unmatched. The CDR3 is made up of 16 amino acids. CDR3 sequence: CASSLLLAGGHNEQFF. For the CDR3, the DNA is TGCGCCAGCAGCCTACTACTAGCGGGAGGTCACAATGAGCAGTTCTTC.

The table lists this clonotype with many counts. The V and J genes are TRBV28 and TRBJ1-1; 8 bases map to TRBD1. This CDR3 is 13 amino acids long. V gave up 6 bases and J gave up 4 bases; unmatched junction bases: 4. Germline loops: CDR1 MDHEN, CDR2 SYDVKM. CDR3 loop: CASRRDRSTEAFF. DNA of the CDR3: TGTGCCAGCAGAAGGGACAGGAGCACTGAAGCTTTCTTT.

This clonotype was counted ten times or more. The chain joins TRBV4-3 to TRBJ2-3; 7 bases are a match to TRBD2. V was pared by 1 base and J by 2 bases, with 6 bases of the junction left unmatched. Germline V gives CDR1 LGHNA, CDR2 YSLEER. This CDR3 has 16 residues. The CDR3 here is CASSQGVAGDTDTQYF. Written as DNA, the CDR3 is TGCGCCAGCAGCCAAGGGGTTGCGGGGGACACAGATACGCAGTATTTT.

This clonotype was recorded many times. The genes are TRBV28 and TRBJ2-7; D may correspond to TRBD1 or TRBD2 (5 bases each). The CDR3 extends over 15 amino acids. Trimming shortened V by 6 bases and J by 0 bases, and 15 bases separated the two germline ends. The germline gives CDR1 MDHEN, CDR2 SYDVKM. The CDR3 here is CASRPAAGSSYEQYF. Here the CDR3 DNA reads TGTGCCAGCAGACCCGCGGCAGGGAGCTCCTACGAGCAGTACTTC.

This clonotype was seen at least ten times. The chain couples TRBV10-3 to TRBJ1-1; D may be TRBD1 (5 bases). CDR3 size: 16 residues. Looked up from germline, CDR1 is ENHRY and CDR2 is SYGVKD. Between the trimmed V and J ends, which lost 0 bases and 2 bases, there was a span of 13 bases. CDR3 coding DNA: TGTGCCATCAGTGAGTCTTCCGGGACGGATAACACTGAAGCTTTCTTT. Encoded protein: CAISESSGTDNTEAFF.

This clonotype was observed many times. This rearrangement joins TRBV12-3 or TRBV12-4 to TRBJ1-2, with D tentatively TRBD1 (6 bases). The CDR3 extends over 16 amino acids. Trimming took 5 bases from V and 0 from J, leaving 16 bases between them. In DNA, the CDR3 is TGTGCCAGCAGTCGAGATTCAAGGACAGCTAACTATGGCTACACCTTC. Amino acids: CASSRDSRTANYGYTF.

The chain recombines TRBV29-1 with TRBJ2-7; D is possibly TRBD1 (7 bases). CDR1 is SQVTM, CDR2 ANQGSEA, per germline. This CDR3 comprises 13 residues. V dropped 3 bases and J dropped 3 bases, with 12 bases sitting between them. The DNA of the CDR3 is TGCAGCGTTGAGGGGGGACAGAACTACGAGCAGTACTTC. Amino acid sequence: CSVEGGQNYEQYF.

At least ten counts were recorded for this clonotype. The chain is built from TRBV2 and TRBJ1-1; D unresolved. The V end was cut by 3 bases, the J end by 1 base, with 12 bases between. The CDR3 loop spans 15 amino acids. From germline, CDR1 is SNHLY and CDR2 FYNNEI. CDR3: CASSESHSPNTEAFF. CDR3 DNA: TGTGCCAGCAGTGAGTCCCACAGCCCGAACACTGAAGCTTTCTTT.

This clonotype has a handful of counts. The V and J genes are TRBV15 and TRBJ1-1, with D hard to call. The CDR3 loop spans 14 amino acids. The V gene lost 0 bases and the J gene lost 6 bases, with 11 bases spanning the gap. Germline V lookup: CDR1 LNHNV, CDR2 YYDKDF (reference sequence). CDR3 coding DNA: TGTGCCACCAGCAGAGATCGTGAAGGGCCTGAAGCTTTCTTT. Translated, it gives CATSRDREGPEAFF.

This clonotype was seen ten or more times. The rearrangement joins TRBV5-1 to TRBJ2-5; the D is unclear. This CDR3 is 13 amino acids long. CDR1 SGHRS and CDR2 YFSETQ come from the germline V gene. V gave up 1 base and J gave up 2 bases, with 6 bases separating them. CDR3 sequence (DNA): TGCGCCAGCAGCTTGTCTCTACAAGAGACCCAGTACTTC. This codes for CASSLSLQETQYF.

This rearrangement joins TRBV7-9 to TRBJ2-3; 14 positions match TRBD2. Trimming cost V 4 bases and J 8 bases; bases outside gene matches: 8. Germline V gene data show CDR1 as SEHNR and CDR2 as FQNEAQ (reference sequence). This CDR3 contains 16 residues. CDR3 loop: CASSSEPGTSGSTQYF. The CDR3, as DNA: TGTGCCAGCAGCTCGGAACCCGGGACTAGCGGGAGTACGCAGTATTTT.

The chain joins TRBV27 to TRBJ2-7; TRBD2 matches at 14 bases. CDR3 size: 16 residues. CDR1 is MNHEY, CDR2 SMNVEV, per germline (reference sequence). Trimming took 5 bases from V and 2 from J; bases not matched to a gene: 5. The CDR3 reads CASSPSTSGRAYEQYF. CDR3 in DNA: TGTGCCAGCAGTCCGTCGACTAGCGGGAGGGCCTACGAGCAGTACTTC.